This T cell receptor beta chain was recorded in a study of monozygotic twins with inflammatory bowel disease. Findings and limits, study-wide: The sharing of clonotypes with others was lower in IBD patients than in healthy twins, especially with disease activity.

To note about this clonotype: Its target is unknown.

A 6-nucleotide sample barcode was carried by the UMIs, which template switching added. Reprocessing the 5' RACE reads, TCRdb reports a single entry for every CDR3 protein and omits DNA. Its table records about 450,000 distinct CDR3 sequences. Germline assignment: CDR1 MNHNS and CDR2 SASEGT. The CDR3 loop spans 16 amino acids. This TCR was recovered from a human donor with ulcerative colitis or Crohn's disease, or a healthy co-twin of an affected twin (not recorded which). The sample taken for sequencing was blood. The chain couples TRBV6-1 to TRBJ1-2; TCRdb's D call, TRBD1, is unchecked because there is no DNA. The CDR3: CASSRDRGLPFEGYTF.